This is a list of T cell receptor beta chains from one sample in a study of metastatic and nonmetastatic thyroid tumors. Via MiXCR, TCRdb re-called the PCR reads. The sample lists tens of thousands of clones; 15% to 20% were seen once. The sequencing input was blood. The source is a female donor with papillary thyroid cancer or a benign thyroid nodule (not recorded which). Some clones in this sample may be carry-over from other donors' samples. The CDR3 runs from the conserved cysteine through the conserved F or W. A D gene is named only where the DNA matches it firmly. Where a row states a size, it is once, few, many or the class of an expanded clone; other rows omit it.

j_gene	d_gene	v_gene	abundance	CDR3aa	CDR3nt
TRBJ2-3	-	TRBV3-1	-	CASSPARRDTQYF	TGTGCCAGCAGCCCGGCCAGGAGAGATACGCAGTATTTT
TRBJ1-2	-	TRBV11-1	-	CASSLEFAGAVYGYTF	TGTGCCAGCAGCTTAGAGTTCGCTGGGGCAGTCTATGGCTACACCTTC
TRBJ1-1	-	TRBV9	-	CASGQGSTEAFF	TGTGCCAGCGGCCAGGGGAGCACTGAAGCTTTCTTT
TRBJ2-1	-	TRBV7-2	many	CASSLVLGGEQFF	TGTGCCAGCAGCTTAGTACTCGGTGGTGAGCAGTTCTTC
TRBJ2-7	-	TRBV28	few	CASRSGTQNPYEQYF	TGTGCCAGCAGGTCCGGGACCCAAAATCCCTACGAGCAGTACTTC
TRBJ1-2	-	TRBV9	many	CASSVGRTENYGYTF	TGTGCCAGCAGCGTAGGGCGGACAGAAAACTATGGCTACACCTTC
TRBJ2-7	TRBD1	TRBV5-1	many	CASSSGQGAGEQYF	TGCGCCAGCAGCTCAGGACAGGGGGCCGGCGAGCAGTACTTC
TRBJ2-7	-	TRBV27	-	CASSWGSEQYF	TGTGCCAGCAGTTGGGGTTCCGAGCAGTACTTC
TRBJ1-2	-	TRBV20-1	many	CSAGPRHYPLGYTF	TGCAGTGCTGGACCCAGACACTACCCACTCGGCTACACCTTC
TRBJ2-3	-	TRBV7-9	many	CASTRTVGTDTQYF	TGTGCCAGCACCCGGACTGTAGGCACAGATACGCAGTATTTT
TRBJ2-7	TRBD2	TRBV7-3	-	CASSPSGRTYEHYF	TGTGCCAGCAGCCCTAGCGGGCGTACCTACGAGCACTACTTC
TRBJ2-1	-	TRBV19	few	CAGSLNSYNDQFF	TGTGCCGGTAGTCTCAACTCTTACAATGATCAGTTCTTC
TRBJ2-2	TRBD2	TRBV24-1	many	CATSDGRADTGELFF	TGTGCCACCAGTGACGGGAGGGCTGACACCGGGGAGCTGTTTTTT
TRBJ2-7	-	TRBV18	many	CASSPPGGRGYEQYF	TGTGCCAGCTCACCTCCCGGGGGACGGGGCTACGAGCAGTACTTC
TRBJ2-5	-	TRBV7-2	-	CASSSNRAETKYF	TGTGCCAGCAGCTCGAACAGGGCGGAGACCAAGTACTTC
TRBJ2-2	-	TRBV19	many	CASNAGETGELFF	TGTGCCAGTAATGCAGGGGAGACCGGGGAGCTGTTTTTT
TRBJ2-2	TRBD1	TRBV6-2/TRBV6-3	few	CASSTGTGDTGRMFF	TGTGCCAGCAGTACCGGGACAGGGGACACCGGGCGGATGTTTTTT
TRBJ2-3	TRBD2	TRBV18	many	CASSPSGSADTQYF	TGTGCCAGCTCACCTAGCGGGAGCGCAGATACGCAGTATTTT
TRBJ2-7	TRBD2	TRBV5-8	many	CASRQTSGSSYEQYF	TGTGCCAGCAGGCAGACTAGCGGGAGTTCCTACGAGCAGTACTTC
TRBJ2-1	-	TRBV6-1	many	CASSPRATYNEQFF	TGTGCCAGCAGCCCCCGTGCCACCTACAATGAGCAGTTCTTC
TRBJ2-3	-	TRBV28	many	CASSVRGTTDTQYF	TGTGCCAGCAGCGTGCGCGGGACCACAGATACGCAGTATTTT
TRBJ2-7	-	TRBV7-9	many	CASSSRDGYEQYF	TGTGCCAGCAGCTCGAGAGACGGGTACGAGCAGTACTTC
TRBJ2-1	TRBD2	TRBV20-1	once	CSSPLAGGPDDQFF	TGCAGTTCACCTTTAGCGGGAGGGCCTGATGATCAGTTCTTC
TRBJ2-5	-	TRBV6-2/TRBV6-3	many	CASSPPSSEETQYF	TGTGCCAGCAGTCCCCCTTCGAGCGAGGAGACCCAGTACTTC
TRBJ2-1	TRBD1	TRBV19	many	CASSNDRVGDEQFF	TGTGCCAGTAGCAATGACAGGGTGGGAGATGAGCAGTTCTTC
TRBJ2-7	TRBD1	TRBV11-3	-	CASSHRQGRYEQYF	TGTGCCAGCAGCCACCGACAGGGCCGCTACGAGCAGTACTTC